These 18 T cell receptor beta chains share one sample of origin, sequenced in a study of beta chain features in type 1 diabetes. cDNA synthesis used the whole RNA isolate, giving expressed TCRB sequences. The data were produced by immunoSEQ multiplex PCR, yet TCRdb's version contains in-frame clones alone and is incomplete. The data show around 430,000 clones, approximately 31% seen once. The sequencing input was naive CD4+ T cells from blood. Receptors originate from a man younger than 30 in good health.

CDR3 in amino acids: CASTSPSWVWQYF. CDR3 DNA: TGTGCCAGCACTAGCCCCTCCTGGGTTTGGCAGTACTTC. The chain is built from TRBV28 and TRBJ2-7; possible D gene TRBD2, 5 bases. CDR3 length equals 13 residues. V was shortened by 7 bases and J by 9 bases, with 19 bases between the two germline ends. Germline V gene sequence: CDR1 MDHEN, CDR2 SYDVKM.

Concerning this clone itself: Other DNA variants within this sample encode the same CDR3. The V call is TRBV29-1, the J call TRBJ2-5, with D unclear. CDR1 and CDR2 from the germline V gene are SQVTM and ANQGSEA. Trimming took off 6 bases at V and 3 bases at J, with 5 bases between the two ends. The CDR3 has 10 amino acids. CDR3 protein: CSVVEETQYF. CDR3 in DNA: TGCAGCGTAGTAGAAGAGACCCAGTACTTC. The full variable domain, completed using reference TRBV29-1 and TRBJ2-5, is SAVISQKPSRDICQRGTSLTIQCQVDSQVTMMFWYRQQPGQSLTLIATANQGSEATYESGFVIDKFPISRPNLTFSTLTVSNMSPEDSSIYLCSVVEETQYFGPGTRLLVL.

About this clone itself: This CDR3 is also generated by other DNA sequences in the sample. The rearrangement uses TRBV30 and TRBJ2-7; D not resolved. The V end was cut by 3 bases, the J end by 0 bases, with 9 bases between. Germline V gene lookup returns CDR1 GTSNPN and CDR2 SVGIG (reference sequence). CDR3 length: 13 residues. The CDR3 nucleotides are TGTGCCTGGAGCGGTGGTAGCTCCTACGAGCAGTACTTC. Translated: CAWSGGSSYEQYF.

In its sample, this clone was seen a few times. V and J are TRBV4-2 and TRBJ1-2, with 8 bases that match TRBD1. The V gene end was trimmed by 0 bases and the J gene end by 5 bases; junction bases not matched to a gene: 8. CDR3 length equals 16 residues. Germline assignment: CDR1 LGHNA and CDR2 YNFKEQ. CDR3 loop: CASSQETRQGWYGYTF. The CDR3 DNA sequence: TGTGCCAGCAGCCAAGAAACCCGACAGGGGTGGTATGGCTACACCTTC.

This clone has only a few counts. The V call is TRBV30, the J call TRBJ2-7; TRBD2 agrees at 7 bases. The CDR3 runs to 15 residues. Germline V CDR1 and CDR2: GTSNPN, SVGIG (reference sequence). Germline trimming cut 2 bases from V and 4 bases from J; bases unmatched to any gene: 11. The DNA for the CDR3 is TGTGCCTGGAGTCCTTCGGCGGGGGTTCTTTACGAGCAGTACTTC. This gives the protein CAWSPSAGVLYEQYF.

This clone was recorded once. The CDR3, as DNA: TGTGCCGCTACGGGACGGACCTACGAGCAGTACTTC. Residues: CAATGRTYEQYF. The rearrangement links TRBV25-1 to TRBJ2-7; possibly TRBD1 or TRBD2 for D (5 bases each). Trimming pared 11 bases from V and 2 bases from J, leaving 13 bases between. Germline CDR1 is MGHDK and CDR2 is SYGVNS. The length of the CDR3 is 12 residues.

This chain links TRBV7-2 with TRBJ2-1; D is undetermined. Trimming shortened V by 2 bases and J by 4 bases, and 3 bases separated the two germline ends. Germline CDR1 is SGHTA and CDR2 is FQGNSA. The CDR3 contains 12 residues. CDR3 loop: CASSLRYNEQFF. CDR3 DNA sequence: TGTGCCAGCAGCTTAAGGTACAATGAGCAGTTCTTC. The entire variable domain, with the rest obtained from reference TRBV7-2 and TRBJ2-1, is as follows: GAGVSQSPSNKVTEKGKDVELRCDPISGHTALYWYRQSLGQGLEFLIYFQGNSAPDKSGLPSDRFSAERTGGSVSTLTIQRTQQEDSAVYLCASSLRYNEQFFGPGTRLTVL.

V is TRBV7-2 and J is TRBJ1-5; D gene uncertain. The CDR3 covers 13 residues. V was shortened by 1 base and J by 12 bases, with 13 bases between the two germline ends. Germline loops: CDR1 SGHTA, CDR2 FQGNSA. The CDR3: CASSLVFRTDQHF. The CDR3 nucleotides read TGTGCCAGCAGCTTAGTATTTAGGACGGACCAGCATTTT. The variable domain in full, completed from reference TRBV7-2 and TRBJ1-5, reads GAGVSQSPSNKVTEKGKDVELRCDPISGHTALYWYRQSLGQGLEFLIYFQGNSAPDKSGLPSDRFSAERTGGSVSTLTIQRTQQEDSAVYLCASSLVFRTDQHFGDGTRLSIL.

This sequence joins TRBV2 and TRBJ1-1; no firm D call. Germline assignment: CDR1 SNHLY and CDR2 FYNNEI. This CDR3 comprises 13 residues. The V gene lost 7 bases and the J gene lost 9 bases, with 18 bases spanning the gap. The CDR3 reads CASMVGWNTQAFF. The CDR3 region has the DNA TGTGCCAGCATGGTAGGCTGGAACACCCAAGCTTTCTTT.

This clone is a singleton in its sample. The V and J genes are TRBV30 and TRBJ1-1; perhaps TRBD1 as D (6 bases). The germline gives CDR1 GTSNPN, CDR2 SVGIG (reference sequence). This CDR3 contains 16 residues. V shed 2 bases and J shed 0 bases, with 16 bases lying between them. This chain's CDR3 is CAWSLTGGAMNTEAFF. The CDR3 nucleotides read TGTGCCTGGAGTTTAACCGGGGGCGCGATGAACACTGAAGCTTTCTTT. Filled out from reference TRBV30 and TRBJ1-1, the complete variable domain reads SQTIHQWPATLVQPVGSPLSLECTVEGTSNPNLYWYRQAAGRGLQLLFYSVGIGQISSEVPQNLSASRPQDRQFILSSKKLLLSDSGFYLCAWSLTGGAMNTEAFFGQGTRLTVV.

J is TRBJ2-7 and V is TRBV29-1; D possibly corresponds to TRBD1 (6 bases). From germline, CDR1 is SQVTM and CDR2 ANQGSEA. Trimming took off 4 bases at V and 0 bases at J, with 13 bases between the two ends. The CDR3 runs to 14 residues. The CDR3 protein is CSVGRNRDSYEQYF. The DNA of the CDR3 is TGCAGCGTTGGGCGCAACAGGGACTCCTACGAGCAGTACTTC.

The chain carries TRBV30 and TRBJ1-4; unclear D gene. The CDR3 spans 11 residues. Trimming removed 0 bases at V and 11 bases at J, with 7 bases between. Germline CDR1 reads GTSNPN; CDR2 reads SVGIG (reference sequence). CDR3: CAWSVQWKLFF. The DNA for the CDR3 is TGTGCCTGGAGTGTCCAGTGGAAACTGTTTTTT.

The chain recombines TRBV5-1 with TRBJ2-7; 13 bases are shared with TRBD2. Looked up from germline, CDR1 is SGHRS and CDR2 is YFSETQ. The J segment lost 9 bases and the V segment lost 4 bases, leaving 7 bases of the junction unmatched. This CDR3 is 14 amino acids long. CDR3 coding DNA: TGCGCCAGCAGCATCGGACTAGCGGGAGCTTTGCAGTACTTC. It codes for CASSIGLAGALQYF.

The sample holds a few counts of this clone. The rearrangement links TRBV2 to TRBJ1-2; D possibly corresponds to TRBD1 (5 bases). Deletions cut 8 bases from V and 5 bases from J, with 12 bases between. Germline values: CDR1 SNHLY, CDR2 FYNNEI. This CDR3 is built from 12 residues. The CDR3 sequence is CASGDGGYGYTF. In nucleotides, the CDR3 is TGTGCCAGCGGGGACGGCGGTTATGGCTACACCTTC.

In this sample, this clone turned up a few times. The J gene is TRBJ2-7, the V gene TRBV14; weak D call: TRBD1 (6 bases). The CDR3 totals 14 residues. Germline lookup yields CDR1 SGHDN and CDR2 FVKESK. The V and J ends lost 1 base and 3 bases respectively, with 10 bases between them. CDR3 DNA sequence: TGTGCCAGCAGCCAAGGGACAGCTTACTACGAGCAGTACTTC. Protein: CASSQGTAYYEQYF.

The rearrangement uses TRBV30 and TRBJ1-5, with unresolved D. Germline V lookup: CDR1 GTSNPN, CDR2 SVGIG (reference sequence). V was clipped by 2 bases and J by 5 bases, with 19 bases between them. This CDR3 has 16 residues. Here the CDR3 DNA reads TGTGCCTGGAGTCTCCGCCGGCTGGGTAACGATCAGCCCCAGCATTTT. Its protein product is CAWSLRRLGNDQPQHF.

This clone turned up a few times. The chain couples TRBV14 to TRBJ2-3; D unresolved. There are 14 residues in the CDR3. Germline CDR1 and CDR2: SGHDN and FVKESK. V shed 1 base and J shed 2 bases, with 7 bases lying between them. Here the CDR3 DNA reads TGTGCCAGCAGCCAAGTTCGGACCACAGATACGCAGTATTTT. Its translation: CASSQVRTTDTQYF. Drawing the rest from reference TRBV14 and TRBJ2-3, the complete variable domain is EAGVTQFPSHSVIEKGQTVTLRCDPISGHDNLYWYRRVMGKEIKFLLHFVKESKQDESGMPNNRFLAERTGGTYSTLKVQPAELEDSGVYFCASSQVRTTDTQYFGPGTRLTVL.

This clone was detected only a few times. The V gene is TRBV30, the J gene TRBJ2-3, with a tentative D call TRBD2 (6 bases). The germline CDR1 and CDR2 sequences are GTSNPN and SVGIG (reference sequence). V shed 5 bases and J shed 2 bases, with 14 bases lying between them. The CDR3 covers 14 residues. CDR3 nucleotides: TGTGCCTGGGGCCGGGAGCGGGTCACAGATACGCAGTATTTT. The encoded protein is CAWGRERVTDTQYF.